This section outlines one T cell receptor (beta chain) sequence together with its context. This record comes from a study of T cells of healthy individuals. TCRdb re-analysed the 5' RACE reads in MiXCR, keeping a single row per CDR3 protein. This table holds 85,000 to 100,000 distinct CDR3 sequences, roughly 15% found once. Germline V CDR1 and CDR2: DFQATT, SNEGSKA (reference sequence). This CDR3 has 12 amino acids. This clonotype originated in a human donor in good health. The chain recombines TRBV20-1 with TRBJ2-7; TRBD1 or TRBD2 may be the D gene (6 bases each). Here the CDR3 reads CRPGGTTYEQYF. As DNA, the CDR3 is TGCAGGCCCGGCGGGACAACCTACGAGCAGTACTTC.